What follows is one T cell receptor (beta chain) and its context. Its target is not known. Clones were sequenced by immunoSEQ multiplex PCR, and TCRdb holds only the in-frame ones, with some missing. The table includes about 18,000 clones, more than 85% detected once. These data originate in a study of lymphopenia after photon versus proton radiotherapy. CDR3 length equals 16 residues. V lost 5 bases and J lost 4, with 21 bases in between. The germline V gene encodes CDR1 SGHVS and CDR2 FQNEAQ. The study's findings and limits: After the lymphocyte nadir, photon-treated repertoires showed oligoclonal expansion, especially of CD8+ Temra cells.

The sequences come from peripheral blood, collected from a patient treated with photon-based radiotherapy. The V gene is TRBV7-8, the J gene TRBJ2-7, with D tentatively TRBD1 (6 bases). This clonotype originated in a middle-aged woman with cholangiocarcinoma. CDR3 coding DNA: TGTGCCAGCAGCGAAGCCGGTAGGACAGAGAATTACGAGCAGTACTTC. As protein: CASSEAGRTENYEQYF.